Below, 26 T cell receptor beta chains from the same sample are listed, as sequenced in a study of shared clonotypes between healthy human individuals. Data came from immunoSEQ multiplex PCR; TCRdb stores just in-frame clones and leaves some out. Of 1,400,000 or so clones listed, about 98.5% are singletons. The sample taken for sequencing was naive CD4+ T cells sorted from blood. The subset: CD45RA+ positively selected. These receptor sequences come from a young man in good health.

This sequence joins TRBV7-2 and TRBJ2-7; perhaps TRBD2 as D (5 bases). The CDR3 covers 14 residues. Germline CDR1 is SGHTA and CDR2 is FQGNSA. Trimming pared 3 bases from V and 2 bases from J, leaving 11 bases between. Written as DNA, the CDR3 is TGTGCCAGCAGCTTGGAGGCGCCCCCCTACGAGCAGTACTTC. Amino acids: CASSLEAPPYEQYF.

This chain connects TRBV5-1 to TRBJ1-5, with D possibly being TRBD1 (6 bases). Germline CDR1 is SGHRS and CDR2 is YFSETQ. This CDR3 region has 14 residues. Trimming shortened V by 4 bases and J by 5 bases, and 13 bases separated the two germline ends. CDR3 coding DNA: TGCGCCAGCAGCCGCGGGGGCTTGGATCAGCCCCAGCATTTT. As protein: CASSRGGLDQPQHF.

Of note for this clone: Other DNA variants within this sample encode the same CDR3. The CDR3 loop reads CSASGGNTIYF. The CDR3, as DNA: TGCAGTGCTAGTGGAGGAAACACCATATATTTT. The J gene is TRBJ1-3, the V gene TRBV20-1; D is undetermined. The ends were cut back, 3 bases at V and 4 bases at J, with 4 bases in the middle. Germline V CDR1 and CDR2: DFQATT, SNEGSKA (reference sequence). This CDR3 comprises 11 residues.

The CDR3 sequence: CASRGSGVTYIGELFF. The CDR3 nucleotides read TGTGCCAGCAGGGGCTCCGGGGTTACCTACATAGGGGAGCTGTTTTTT. The V gene is TRBV28, the J gene TRBJ2-2; possible D gene TRBD2, 5 bases. V lost 6 bases and J 8 bases, leaving 22 bases between the germline ends. Germline V gene lookup returns CDR1 MDHEN and CDR2 SYDVKM. There are 16 residues in the CDR3.

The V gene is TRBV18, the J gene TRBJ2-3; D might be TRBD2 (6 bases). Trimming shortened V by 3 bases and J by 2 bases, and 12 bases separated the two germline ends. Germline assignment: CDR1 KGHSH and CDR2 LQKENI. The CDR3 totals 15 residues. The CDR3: CASSPSLADTDTQYF. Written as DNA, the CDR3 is TGTGCCAGCTCACCGAGCTTAGCGGACACAGATACGCAGTATTTT.

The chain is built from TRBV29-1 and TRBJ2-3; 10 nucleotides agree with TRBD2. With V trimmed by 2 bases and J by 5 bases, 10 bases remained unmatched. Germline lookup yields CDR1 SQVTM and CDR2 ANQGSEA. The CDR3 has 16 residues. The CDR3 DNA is TGCAGCGTTGAATGGGGCCTAGCGGGAGAGCGAGATACGCAGTATTTT. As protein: CSVEWGLAGERDTQYF.

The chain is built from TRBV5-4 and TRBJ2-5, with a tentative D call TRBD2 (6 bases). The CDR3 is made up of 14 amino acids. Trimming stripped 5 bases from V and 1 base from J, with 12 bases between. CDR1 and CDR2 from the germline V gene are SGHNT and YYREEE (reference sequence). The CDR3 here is CASRTPGVQETQYF. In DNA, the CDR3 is TGTGCCAGCAGGACCCCGGGAGTCCAAGAGACCCAGTACTTC.

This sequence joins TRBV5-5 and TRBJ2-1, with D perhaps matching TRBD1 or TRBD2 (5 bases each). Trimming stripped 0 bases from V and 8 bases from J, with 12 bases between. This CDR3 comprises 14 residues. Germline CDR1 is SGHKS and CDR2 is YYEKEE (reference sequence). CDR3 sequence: CASSLEGDGDEQFF. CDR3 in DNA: TGTGCCAGCAGCTTGGAAGGGGACGGTGATGAGCAGTTCTTC. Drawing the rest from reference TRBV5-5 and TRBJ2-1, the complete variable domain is DAGVTQSPTHLIKTRGQQVTLRCSPISGHKSVSWYQQVLGQGPQFIFQYYEKEERGRGNFPDRFSARQFPNYSSELNVNALLLGDSALYLCASSLEGDGDEQFFGPGTRLTVL.

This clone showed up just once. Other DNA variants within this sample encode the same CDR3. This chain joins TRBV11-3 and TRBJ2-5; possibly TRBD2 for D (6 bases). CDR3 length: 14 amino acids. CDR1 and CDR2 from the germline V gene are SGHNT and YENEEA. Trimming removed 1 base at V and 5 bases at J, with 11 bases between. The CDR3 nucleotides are TGTGCCAGCAGCTTAGGGGGGGATCAGGAGACCCAGTACTTC. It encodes CASSLGGDQETQYF.

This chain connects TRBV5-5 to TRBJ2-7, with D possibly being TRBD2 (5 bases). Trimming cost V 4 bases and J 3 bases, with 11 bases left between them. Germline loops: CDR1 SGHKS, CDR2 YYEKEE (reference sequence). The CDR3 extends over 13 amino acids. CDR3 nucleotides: TGTGCCAGCAGCCATGGACTTATCTACGAGCAGTACTTC. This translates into CASSHGLIYEQYF.

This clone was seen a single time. CDR3 nucleotide sequence: TGCGCCAGCACAGGCCCGCCCGGCTACAATGAGCAGTTCTTC. As protein: CASTGPPGYNEQFF. V usage is TRBV5-1 and J usage is TRBJ2-1; no firm D call. Germline V gene data show CDR1 as SGHRS and CDR2 as YFSETQ. The V and J ends lost 6 bases and 3 bases respectively, with 13 bases between them. The CDR3 consists of 14 residues.

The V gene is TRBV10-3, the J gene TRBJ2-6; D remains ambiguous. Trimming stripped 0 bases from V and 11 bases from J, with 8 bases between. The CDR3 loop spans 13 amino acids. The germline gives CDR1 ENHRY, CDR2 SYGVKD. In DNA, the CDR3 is TGTGCCATCAGTGAGTCGAGGTCGCACGTCCTGACTTTC. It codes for CAISESRSHVLTF.

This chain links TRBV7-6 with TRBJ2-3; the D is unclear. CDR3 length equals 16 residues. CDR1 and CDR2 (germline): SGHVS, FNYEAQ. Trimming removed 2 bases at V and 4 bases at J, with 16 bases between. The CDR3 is CASSLRSIPGADTQYF. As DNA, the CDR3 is TGTGCCAGCAGCTTAAGGTCTATTCCGGGCGCAGATACGCAGTATTTT.

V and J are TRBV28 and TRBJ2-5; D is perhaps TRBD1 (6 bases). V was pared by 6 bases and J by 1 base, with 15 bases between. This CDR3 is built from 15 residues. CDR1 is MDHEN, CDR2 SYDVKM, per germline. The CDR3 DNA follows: TGTGCCAGCAGCCAGGGTTCAGGGGTCCAAGAGACCCAGTACTTC. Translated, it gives CASSQGSGVQETQYF.

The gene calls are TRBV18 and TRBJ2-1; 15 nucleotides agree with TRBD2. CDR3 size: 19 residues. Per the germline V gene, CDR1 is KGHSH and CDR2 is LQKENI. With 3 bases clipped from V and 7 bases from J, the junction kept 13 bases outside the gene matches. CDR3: CASSPGLAGGSFVGNEQFF. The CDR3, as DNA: TGTGCCAGCTCACCCGGACTAGCGGGAGGGTCCTTTGTGGGGAATGAGCAGTTCTTC.

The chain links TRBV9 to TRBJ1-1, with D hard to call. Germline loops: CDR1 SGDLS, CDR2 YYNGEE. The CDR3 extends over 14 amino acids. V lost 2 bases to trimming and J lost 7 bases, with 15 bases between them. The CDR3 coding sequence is TGTGCCAGCAGCGTTCAAAACGGCCTGGGTGAAGCTTTCTTT. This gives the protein CASSVQNGLGEAFF.

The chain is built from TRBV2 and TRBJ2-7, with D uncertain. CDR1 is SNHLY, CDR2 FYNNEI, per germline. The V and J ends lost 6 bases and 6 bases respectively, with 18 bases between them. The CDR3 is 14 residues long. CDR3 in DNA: TGTGCCAGCAGCCCCTATGGGGTACAGCGCGAGCAGTACTTC. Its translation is CASSPYGVQREQYF.

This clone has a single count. The CDR3 here is CASRGALETQYF. The CDR3 DNA reads as TGTGCCAGCCGTGGGGCCCTAGAGACCCAGTACTTC. The V gene is TRBV28, the J gene TRBJ2-5; weak D call: TRBD1 (5 bases). The V gene lost 8 bases and the J gene lost 4 bases, with 11 bases spanning the gap. The CDR3 totals 12 residues. Germline CDR1 MDHEN, CDR2 SYDVKM. Full variable domain (missing parts from reference TRBV28 and TRBJ2-5): DVKVTQSSRYLVKRTGEKVFLECVQDMDHENMFWYRQDPGLGLRLIYFSYDVKMKEKGDIPEGYSVSREKKERFSLILESASTNQTSMYLCASRGALETQYFGPGTRLLVL.

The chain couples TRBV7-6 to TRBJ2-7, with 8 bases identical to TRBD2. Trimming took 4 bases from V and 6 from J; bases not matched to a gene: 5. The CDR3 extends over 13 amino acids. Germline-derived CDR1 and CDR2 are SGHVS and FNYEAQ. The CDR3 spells CASSSRGGGEQYF. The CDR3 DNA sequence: TGTGCCAGCAGCTCACGGGGGGGCGGCGAGCAGTACTTC.

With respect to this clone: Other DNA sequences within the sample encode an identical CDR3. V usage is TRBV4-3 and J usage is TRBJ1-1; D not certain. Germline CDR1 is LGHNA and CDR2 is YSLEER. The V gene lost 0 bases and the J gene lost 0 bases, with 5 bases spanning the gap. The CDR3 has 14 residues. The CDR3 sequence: CASSQDAVNTEAFF. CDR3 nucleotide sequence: TGCGCCAGCAGCCAAGACGCCGTGAACACTGAAGCTTTCTTT.

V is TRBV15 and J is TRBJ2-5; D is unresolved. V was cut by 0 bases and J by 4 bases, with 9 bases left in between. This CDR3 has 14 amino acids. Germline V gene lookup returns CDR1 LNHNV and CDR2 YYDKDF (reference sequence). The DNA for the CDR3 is TGTGCCACCAGCAGAGATCCCTTAACAGAGACCCAGTACTTC. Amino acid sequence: CATSRDPLTETQYF.

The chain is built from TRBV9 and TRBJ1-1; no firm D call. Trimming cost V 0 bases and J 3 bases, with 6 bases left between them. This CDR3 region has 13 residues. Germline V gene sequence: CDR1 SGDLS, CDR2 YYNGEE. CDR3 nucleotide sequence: TGTGCCAGCAGCGTAGCGGTTCACACTGAAGCTTTCTTT. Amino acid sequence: CASSVAVHTEAFF.

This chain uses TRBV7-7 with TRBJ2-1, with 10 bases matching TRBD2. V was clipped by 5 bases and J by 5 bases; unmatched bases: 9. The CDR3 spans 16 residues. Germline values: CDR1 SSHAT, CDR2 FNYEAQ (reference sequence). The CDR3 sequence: CASSDKSGRGNNEQFF. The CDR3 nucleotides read TGTGCCAGCAGCGACAAAAGCGGGAGGGGGAACAATGAGCAGTTCTTC.

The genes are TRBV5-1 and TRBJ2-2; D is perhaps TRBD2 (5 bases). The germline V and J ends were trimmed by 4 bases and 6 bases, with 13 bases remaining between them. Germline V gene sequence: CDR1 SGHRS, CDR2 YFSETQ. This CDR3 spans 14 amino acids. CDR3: CASSPPMDSGELFF. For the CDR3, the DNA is TGCGCCAGCAGCCCACCGATGGACTCCGGGGAGCTGTTTTTT. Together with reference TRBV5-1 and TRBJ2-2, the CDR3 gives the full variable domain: KAGVTQTPRYLIKTRGQQVTLSCSPISGHRSVSWYQQTPGQGLQFLFEYFSETQRNKGNFPGRFSGRQFSNSRSEMNVSTLELGDSALYLCASSPPMDSGELFFGEGSRLTVL.

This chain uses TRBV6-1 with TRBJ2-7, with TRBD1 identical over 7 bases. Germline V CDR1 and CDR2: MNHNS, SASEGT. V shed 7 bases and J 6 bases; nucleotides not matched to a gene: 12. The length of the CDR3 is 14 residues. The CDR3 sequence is CASNPLQGTGEQYF. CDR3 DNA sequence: TGTGCCAGCAATCCCCTACAGGGGACGGGCGAGCAGTACTTC.

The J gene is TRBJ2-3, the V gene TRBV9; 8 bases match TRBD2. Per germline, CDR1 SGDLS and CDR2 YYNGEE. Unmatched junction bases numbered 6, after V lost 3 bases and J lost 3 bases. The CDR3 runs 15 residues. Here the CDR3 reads CASSGSGGGTDTQYF. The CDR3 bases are TGTGCCAGCAGCGGGTCGGGAGGGGGTACAGATACGCAGTATTTT.